One and the same sample provided the 22 T cell receptor beta chains below, sequenced in a study of cytotoxic CD8 clonotypes in ibrutinib-treated CLL. Data came from immunoSEQ multiplex PCR; TCRdb stores just in-frame clones and leaves some out. The sample includes about 97,000 clones, approximately 82% of them seen just once. The sample was PBMCs, taken after 12 months of ibrutinib treatment. These receptors came from a human donor with chronic lymphocytic leukemia.

A note on this clone: The junction and the germline gene differ at one end; a read error may be behind it. The chain joins TRBV5-1 to TRBJ2-7; D gene unclear. The germline gives CDR1 SGHRS, CDR2 YFSETQ. The CDR3 length is 14 residues. Here the CDR3 reads CASSAAGTSFLLHF. In nucleotides, the CDR3 is TGCGCCAGCAGCGCGGCCGGTACCAGTTTTCTCCTCCACTTC. Full variable domain (rest looked up from reference TRBV5-1 and TRBJ2-7): KAGVTQTPRYLIKTRGQQVTLSCSPISGHRSVSWYQQTPGQGLQFLFEYFSETQRNKGNFPGRFSGRQFSNSRSEMNVSTLELGDSALYLCASSAAGTSFLLHFGPGTRLTVT.

This chain connects TRBV30 to TRBJ2-3; the match to TRBD2 covers 11 bases. Germline CDR1 and CDR2: GTSNPN and SVGIG (reference sequence). The CDR3 covers 16 residues. The V gene end was trimmed by 1 base and the J gene end by 2 bases; junction bases not matched to a gene: 5. CDR3 DNA: TGTGCCTGGAGTGGGCCTAGCGGGGGGTCCACAGATACGCAGTATTTT. It specifies CAWSGPSGGSTDTQYF.

The CDR3 DNA sequence: TGTGCCAGTAGTTTGGGTCCGGGGGGAAGTATGTCACCCCTCCACTTT. The encoded protein is CASSLGPGGSMSPLHF. This chain joins TRBV19 and TRBJ1-6, with TRBD1 as a possible D gene (5 bases). The V end lost 5 bases, the J end lost 10 bases, and 21 bases lay between the germline ends. Germline assignment: CDR1 LNHDA and CDR2 SQIVND (reference sequence). This CDR3 has 16 residues.

This clone was recorded only once. V and J are TRBV30 and TRBJ1-3; D unresolved. V lost 5 bases and J lost 9, with 11 bases in between. Germline V CDR1 and CDR2: GTSNPN, SVGIG (reference sequence). The CDR3 contains 11 residues. The CDR3 sequence: CAWGKEATIYF. As DNA, the CDR3 is TGTGCCTGGGGAAAAGAGGCCACCATATATTTT. The whole variable domain, remainder taken from reference TRBV30 and TRBJ1-3, is SQTIHQWPATLVQPVGSPLSLECTVEGTSNPNLYWYRQAAGRGLQLLFYSVGIGQISSEVPQNLSASRPQDRQFILSSKKLLLSDSGFYLCAWGKEATIYFGEGSWLTVV.

This clone was counted between two and nine times. The rearrangement joins TRBV5-8 to TRBJ2-7; possibly TRBD2 for D (7 bases). Trimming removed 4 bases from V and 4 bases from J, with 18 bases in between. The CDR3 consists of 15 residues. Germline CDR1 SGHTS, CDR2 YDEGEE. The CDR3 reads CASSRGGRGSYEQYF. The CDR3 nucleotides are TGTGCCAGCAGCAGAGGGGGGCGCGGGAGTTACGAGCAGTACTTC.

This chain links TRBV4-1 with TRBJ1-4; D remains ambiguous. V was cut by 3 bases and J by 0 bases, with 14 bases left in between. The CDR3 sequence is 17 residues long. The germline V gene has CDR1 MGHRA and CDR2 YSYEKL. The CDR3, as DNA: TGCGCCAGCAGCCAGGGTCCCGCGCACGCAACTAATGAAAAACTGTTTTTT. Its translation: CASSQGPAHATNEKLFF.

V and J are TRBV7-3 and TRBJ2-1, with unresolved D. V gave up 1 base and J gave up 7 bases, with 11 bases separating them. CDR1 is SGHTA, CDR2 FQGTGA, per germline. The CDR3 spans 14 residues. In DNA form, the CDR3 reads TGTGCCAGCAGCTTAAACGGCGTACGTAATGAGCAGTTCTTC. Amino acids: CASSLNGVRNEQFF.

The V call is TRBV7-8, the J call TRBJ1-1, with 10 bases fitting TRBD1. J gave up 1 base and V 0 bases, and 8 bases lay outside the gene matches. This CDR3 comprises 18 residues. Looked up from germline, CDR1 is SGHVS and CDR2 is FQNEAQ. CDR3 amino acids: CASSLAFGDRGRNTEAFF. Here the CDR3 DNA reads TGTGCCAGCAGCTTAGCGTTCGGGGACAGGGGAAGGAACACTGAAGCTTTCTTT.

The rearrangement links TRBV7-9 to TRBJ1-1, with D possibly TRBD1 on 5 matching bases. Germline CDR1 reads SEHNR; CDR2 reads FQNEAQ (reference sequence). Trimming stripped 5 bases from V and 3 bases from J, with 10 bases between. CDR3 length: 13 amino acids. The DNA of the CDR3 is TGTGCCAGCAGCCCGCGACAGTACACTGAAGCTTTCTTT. Amino acid sequence: CASSPRQYTEAFF.

The V gene is TRBV7-9, the J gene TRBJ2-5; the D gene is possibly TRBD2 (6 bases). Germline loops: CDR1 SEHNR, CDR2 FQNEAQ (reference sequence). V was trimmed by 2 bases and J by 4 bases, leaving 11 bases between them. CDR3 length equals 14 residues. CDR3 residues: CASSLMGGLETQYF. In DNA form, the CDR3 reads TGTGCCAGCAGCTTAATGGGGGGATTAGAGACCCAGTACTTC.

The chain uses TRBV18 and TRBJ2-7; no firm D call. Per the germline V gene, CDR1 is KGHSH and CDR2 is LQKENI. V gave up 4 bases and J gave up 4 bases, with 11 bases separating them. The CDR3 consists of 13 residues. CDR3 in amino acids: CASSLGPNYEQYF. The CDR3 nucleotides are TGTGCCAGCTCACTCGGTCCCAATTACGAGCAGTACTTC.

The gene calls are TRBV7-2 and TRBJ2-1, with 9 bases that match TRBD2. The CDR3 length is 15 residues. Trimming took 4 bases from V and 5 from J; bases not matched to a gene: 6. CDR1 is SGHTA and CDR2 is FQGNSA in the germline V gene. CDR3 sequence: CASSSLSGGNNEQFF. The CDR3 region has the DNA TGTGCCAGCAGCTCCCTAAGCGGGGGGAACAATGAGCAGTTCTTC.

This chain uses TRBV27 with TRBJ2-2, with a tentative D call TRBD1 (6 bases). The ends were cut back, 5 bases at V and 4 bases at J, with 14 bases in the middle. This CDR3 contains 15 residues. Germline values: CDR1 MNHEY, CDR2 SMNVEV (reference sequence). This CDR3 is CASSGRGKGTGELFF. CDR3 DNA sequence: TGTGCCAGCAGTGGCAGGGGAAAGGGCACCGGGGAGCTGTTTTTT.

The chain uses TRBV5-6 and TRBJ2-1, with D perhaps TRBD1 (6 bases). The CDR3 spans 12 residues. V shed 2 bases and J shed 10 bases, with 10 bases lying between them. Germline CDR1 reads SGHDT; CDR2 reads YYEEEE. Here the CDR3 reads CASSLQGLEQFF. CDR3 DNA sequence: TGTGCCAGCAGCTTACAGGGCCTCGAGCAGTTCTTC.

The chain employs TRBV25-1 and TRBJ1-3, with a possible D match to TRBD1 (6 bases). Trimming removed 5 bases at V and 5 bases at J, with 19 bases between. The CDR3 has 16 amino acids. Germline V gene lookup returns CDR1 MGHDK and CDR2 SYGVNS. The CDR3 sequence is CASSTPGGARRNTIYF. The DNA of the CDR3 is TGTGCCAGCAGTACCCCGGGGGGGGCAAGAAGAAACACCATATATTTT.

The chain is built from TRBV7-2 and TRBJ2-3; 11 positions agree with TRBD2. Germline V gene sequence: CDR1 SGHTA, CDR2 FQGNSA. The CDR3 has 15 amino acids. Trimming took 6 bases from V and 1 from J; bases not matched to a gene: 3. The CDR3 reads CASRTSGGRTDTQYF. The CDR3 nucleotides read TGTGCCAGCAGAACTAGCGGGGGTCGCACAGATACGCAGTATTTT.

This clone was seen a few times. The genes are TRBV2 and TRBJ1-6; 7 positions agree with TRBD1. The CDR3 covers 14 residues. Germline trimming cut 3 bases from V and 8 bases from J; bases unmatched to any gene: 4. Germline-derived CDR1 and CDR2 are SNHLY and FYNNEI. The DNA of the CDR3 is TGTGCCAGCAGTGACAGGGGGGCGTATTCACCCCTCCACTTT. Its protein product is CASSDRGAYSPLHF.

The V call is TRBV30, the J call TRBJ1-1; perhaps TRBD1 as D (6 bases). Trimming stripped 3 bases from V and 1 base from J, with 9 bases between. This CDR3 spans 13 amino acids. Germline CDR1 is GTSNPN and CDR2 is SVGIG (reference sequence). Written as DNA, the CDR3 is TGTGCCTGGAGCCCACAGGGGAACACTGAAGCTTTCTTT. Protein product: CAWSPQGNTEAFF. The complete variable domain, with remaining parts taken from reference TRBV30 and TRBJ1-1, reads SQTIHQWPATLVQPVGSPLSLECTVEGTSNPNLYWYRQAAGRGLQLLFYSVGIGQISSEVPQNLSASRPQDRQFILSSKKLLLSDSGFYLCAWSPQGNTEAFFGQGTRLTVV.

The V gene is TRBV6-6, the J gene TRBJ1-1; D unclear. The length of the CDR3 is 14 residues. Germline V gene data show CDR1 as MNHNY and CDR2 as SVGAGI (reference sequence). Trimming shortened V by 1 base and J by 0 bases, and 6 bases separated the two germline ends. The CDR3 reads CASSYLGMNTEAFF. The CDR3 nucleotides are TGTGCCAGCAGTTACTTGGGGATGAACACTGAAGCTTTCTTT.

The table lists this clone with a count of one. The V gene is TRBV30, the J gene TRBJ2-7, with D unclear. This CDR3 has 12 residues. Trimming took off 5 bases at V and 3 bases at J, with 11 bases between the two ends. CDR1 GTSNPN and CDR2 SVGIG come from the germline V gene (reference sequence). The CDR3, as DNA: TGTGCCTGGGCAAACACCCTCTACGAGCAGTACTTC. Translated, it gives CAWANTLYEQYF.

The DNA for the CDR3 is TGTGCCAGCAGCTTATCGGTATGGGCAGGGGCCGCCGGGGAGCTGTTTTTT. This translates into CASSLSVWAGAAGELFF. V usage is TRBV7-2 and J usage is TRBJ2-2, with D possibly TRBD1 on 6 matching bases. The CDR3 spans 17 residues. With 2 bases removed from V and 6 bases from J, the gap between germline ends came to 19 bases. The V gene's germline CDR1 is SGHTA and CDR2 FQGNSA. Full variable domain (missing parts from reference TRBV7-2 and TRBJ2-2): GAGVSQSPSNKVTEKGKDVELRCDPISGHTALYWYRQSLGQGLEFLIYFQGNSAPDKSGLPSDRFSAERTGGSVSTLTIQRTQQEDSAVYLCASSLSVWAGAAGELFFGEGSRLTVL.

This clone was seen once. The rearrangement uses TRBV27 and TRBJ2-3, with TRBD2 as a possible D gene (6 bases). Germline CDR1 MNHEY, CDR2 SMNVEV (reference sequence). V gave up 6 bases and J gave up 0 bases, with 19 bases separating them. CDR3 length: 17 residues. The CDR3 loop reads CASRIHPIAASTDTQYF. For the CDR3, the DNA is TGTGCCAGCAGAATCCATCCGATAGCGGCTAGCACAGATACGCAGTATTTT.